The 9 T cell receptor beta chains listed next were all sequenced from one sample in a study of shared clonotypes between healthy human individuals. Some clones are missing from TCRdb's copy, which holds only in-frame ones; the method was immunoSEQ multiplex PCR. The sample includes 550,000 to 800,000 clones, roughly 70% of them seen just once. Sequencing used memory CD4+ T cells sorted from blood. Subset given: CD45RA-negative fraction. Every receptor here comes from a woman aged 30 to 39 in good health.

The chain carries TRBV5-6 and TRBJ1-2; the D is unclear. The CDR3 extends over 13 amino acids. The V and J ends lost 6 bases and 1 base respectively, with 10 bases between them. Germline-derived CDR1 and CDR2 are SGHDT and YYEEEE. The CDR3 is CASTNSLNYGYTF. CDR3 coding DNA: TGTGCCAGCACCAACTCGCTTAACTATGGCTACACCTTC.

The V and J genes are TRBV28 and TRBJ2-7, with D unclear. CDR3 length: 10 residues. Trimming took off 8 bases at V and 6 bases at J, with 8 bases between the two ends. Germline assignment: CDR1 MDHEN and CDR2 SYDVKM. The CDR3 loop reads CASERGEQYF. CDR3 nucleotide sequence: TGTGCCAGCGAGCGTGGCGAGCAGTACTTC.

V and J are TRBV7-2 and TRBJ1-3; D unclear. The CDR3 has 14 residues. The V gene's germline CDR1 is SGHTA and CDR2 FQGNSA. V was trimmed by 3 bases and J by 0 bases, leaving 6 bases between them. The CDR3 region is CASSLQISGNTIYF. CDR3 nucleotide sequence: TGTGCCAGCAGCTTGCAGATCTCTGGAAACACCATATATTTT. Full variable domain (outside the CDR3, taken from reference TRBV7-2 and TRBJ1-3): GAGVSQSPSNKVTEKGKDVELRCDPISGHTALYWYRQSLGQGLEFLIYFQGNSAPDKSGLPSDRFSAERTGGSVSTLTIQRTQQEDSAVYLCASSLQISGNTIYFGEGSWLTVV.

The chain joins TRBV6-5 to TRBJ1-2; no clear D. This CDR3 spans 12 amino acids. Germline V CDR1 and CDR2: MNHEY, SVGAGI. V lost 4 bases to trimming and J lost 3 bases, with 6 bases between them. The CDR3 is CASSSEYYGYTF. The CDR3 coding sequence is TGTGCCAGCAGTTCAGAATACTATGGCTACACCTTC.

V and J are TRBV5-6 and TRBJ1-4, with D perhaps matching TRBD1 (5 bases). CDR3 size: 14 residues. With 3 bases removed from V and 8 bases from J, the gap between germline ends came to 14 bases. The germline V gene encodes CDR1 SGHDT and CDR2 YYEEEE. CDR3 nucleotide sequence: TGTGCCAGCAGCTGGACCGGGGCTAGGGAAAAACTGTTTTTT. This translates into CASSWTGAREKLFF.

The chain couples TRBV5-1 to TRBJ2-1, with 10 bases that match TRBD2. V was clipped by 3 bases and J by 4 bases; unmatched bases: 10. Germline lookup yields CDR1 SGHRS and CDR2 YFSETQ. The CDR3 consists of 17 residues. The CDR3 region is CASSYRQLAGRYNEQFF. The CDR3 DNA is TGCGCCAGCAGCTACCGACAACTAGCGGGACGATACAATGAGCAGTTCTTC.

This clone was seen ten or more times. Different DNA sequences within this sample yield the same CDR3. This chain connects TRBV28 to TRBJ1-5; a weak D match, TRBD1 (6 bases). Germline assignment: CDR1 MDHEN and CDR2 SYDVKM. Trimming removed 6 bases from V and 0 bases from J, with 12 bases in between. The CDR3 totals 15 residues. For the CDR3, the DNA is TGTGCCAGCAGCTTGACAGGAGCTAGCAATCAGCCCCAGCATTTT. This gives the protein CASSLTGASNQPQHF.

The genes are TRBV25-1 and TRBJ2-5, with 10 positions matching TRBD1. The last part of the DNA fits TRBJ2-7 better; the J call may be wrong. This CDR3 has 15 amino acids. Per the germline V gene, CDR1 is MGHDK and CDR2 is SYGVNS. The CDR3 spells CASSVAGTGDHEQYF. The CDR3 DNA sequence: TGTGCCAGCAGCGTTGCCGGGACAGGGGATCACGAGCAGTACTTC.

Here the CDR3 reads CASSFSGRTYNEQFF. The DNA of the CDR3 is TGTGCCAGCAGCTTTAGCGGGAGGACCTACAATGAGCAGTTCTTC. The chain is built from TRBV11-3 and TRBJ2-1, with TRBD2 matching over 10 bases. The CDR3 loop spans 15 amino acids. Germline loops: CDR1 SGHNT, CDR2 YENEEA. V lost 3 bases to trimming and J lost 2 bases; unmatched junction nucleotides: 1.